This TCR beta chain was documented in a study of OX40 agonist ivuxolimab in advanced cancers. Study overall: One patient with hepatocellular carcinoma and two with cutaneous melanoma, three in all, had partial responses.

Points on this clone: Its antigen is still unknown.

This CDR3 spans 14 amino acids. Deletions cut 0 bases from V and 2 bases from J, with 8 bases between. Germline CDR1 is SGHRS and CDR2 is YFSETQ. The study, taken as a whole, reports: Averaged across samples, CD8+ T cells carried more expanded clones than CD4+ did.

Assay used: immunoSEQ multiplex PCR; TCRdb lists only in-frame clones, some missing. The sample comprises over 60,000 clones, around 80% of which are singletons, and 5.5% to 8.5% rests with the top ten. This chain uses TRBV5-1 with TRBJ1-1; D gene uncertain. The specimen was CD4+ or CD8+ T cells sorted from blood, collected in a trial of the OX40 agonist ivuxolimab. The clonotype comes from an adult with an advanced solid tumor such as melanoma, head and neck, liver or kidney cancer. CDR3 DNA sequence: TGCGCCAGCAGCTTGGGCCCAGTTAACACTGAAGCTTTCTTT. Translating gives CASSLGPVNTEAFF.